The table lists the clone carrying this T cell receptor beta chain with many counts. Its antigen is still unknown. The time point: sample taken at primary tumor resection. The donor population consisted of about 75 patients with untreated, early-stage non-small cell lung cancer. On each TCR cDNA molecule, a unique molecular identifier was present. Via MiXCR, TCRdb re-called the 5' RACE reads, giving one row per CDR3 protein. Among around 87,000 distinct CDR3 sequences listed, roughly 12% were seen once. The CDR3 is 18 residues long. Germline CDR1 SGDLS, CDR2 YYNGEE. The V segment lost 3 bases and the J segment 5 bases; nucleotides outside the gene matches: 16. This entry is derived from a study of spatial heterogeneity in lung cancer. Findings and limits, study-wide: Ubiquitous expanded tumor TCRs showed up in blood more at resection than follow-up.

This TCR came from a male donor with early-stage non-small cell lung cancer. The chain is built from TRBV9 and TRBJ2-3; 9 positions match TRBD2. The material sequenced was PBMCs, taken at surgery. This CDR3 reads CASSATPSSGAVLDTQYF. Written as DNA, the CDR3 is TGTGCCAGCAGCGCGACCCCTTCTAGCGGGGCCGTATTAGATACGCAGTATTTT.